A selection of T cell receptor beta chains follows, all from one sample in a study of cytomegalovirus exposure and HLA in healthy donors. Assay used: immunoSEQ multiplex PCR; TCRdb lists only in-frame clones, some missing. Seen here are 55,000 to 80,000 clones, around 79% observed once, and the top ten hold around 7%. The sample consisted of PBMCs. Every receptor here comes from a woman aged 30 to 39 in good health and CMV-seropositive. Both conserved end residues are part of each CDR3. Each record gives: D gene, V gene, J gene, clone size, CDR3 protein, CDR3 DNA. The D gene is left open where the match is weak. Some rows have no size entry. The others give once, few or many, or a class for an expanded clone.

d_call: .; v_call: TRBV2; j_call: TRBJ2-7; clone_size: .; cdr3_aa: CASRPGYYEQYF; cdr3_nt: TGTGCCAGCAGGCCAGGGTACTACGAGCAGTACTTC
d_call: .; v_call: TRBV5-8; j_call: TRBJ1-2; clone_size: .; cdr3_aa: CASSLETGGYYGYTF; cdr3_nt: TGTGCCAGCAGCTTGGAGACAGGCGGGTACTATGGCTACACCTTC
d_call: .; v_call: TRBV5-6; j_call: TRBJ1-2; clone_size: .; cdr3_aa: CASSFRQFNYGYTF; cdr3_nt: TGTGCCAGCAGCTTTCGACAGTTTAACTATGGCTACACCTTC
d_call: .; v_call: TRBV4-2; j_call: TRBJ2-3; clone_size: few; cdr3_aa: CASSQDKRTDTQYF; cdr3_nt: TGTGCCAGCAGCCAAGATAAGCGGACAGATACGCAGTATTTT
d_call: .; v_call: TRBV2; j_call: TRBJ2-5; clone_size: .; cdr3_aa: CASSDRQETQYF; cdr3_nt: TGTGCCAGCAGTGATCGCCAAGAGACCCAGTACTTC
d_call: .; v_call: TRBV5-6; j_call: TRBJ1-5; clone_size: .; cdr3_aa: CASSSVNQPQHF; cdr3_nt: TGTGCCAGCAGCTCAGTAAATCAGCCCCAGCATTTT
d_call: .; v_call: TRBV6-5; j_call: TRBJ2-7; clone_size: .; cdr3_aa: CASSLRWGGIYEQYF; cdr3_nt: TGTGCCAGCAGCCTGCGGTGGGGCGGGATTTACGAGCAGTACTTC
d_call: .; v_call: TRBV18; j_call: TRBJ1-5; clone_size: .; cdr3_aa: CASSPEGSGNQPQHF; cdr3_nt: TGTGCCAGCTCACCAGAGGGATCGGGCAATCAGCCCCAGCATTTT
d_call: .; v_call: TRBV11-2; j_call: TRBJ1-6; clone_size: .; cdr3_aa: CASSFLRRGYNSPLHF; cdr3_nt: TGTGCCAGCAGCTTCCTTCGTAGGGGTTATAATTCACCCCTCCACTTT
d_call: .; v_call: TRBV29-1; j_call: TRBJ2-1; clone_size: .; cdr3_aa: CSVGGNNEQFF; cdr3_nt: TGCAGCGTTGGAGGTAACAATGAGCAGTTCTTC
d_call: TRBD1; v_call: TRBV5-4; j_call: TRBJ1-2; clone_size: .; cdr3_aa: CASSSQGAPNYGYTF; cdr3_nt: TGTGCCAGCAGCTCGCAGGGGGCGCCTAACTATGGCTACACCTTC
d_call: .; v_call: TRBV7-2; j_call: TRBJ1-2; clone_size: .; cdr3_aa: CASSIRGEYGYTF; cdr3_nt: TGTGCCAGCAGCATACGGGGGGAATATGGCTACACCTTC
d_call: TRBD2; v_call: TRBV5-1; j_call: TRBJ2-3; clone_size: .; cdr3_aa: CASSPWTSASTDTQYF; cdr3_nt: TGCGCCAGCAGCCCCTGGACTAGCGCTAGCACAGATACGCAGTATTTT
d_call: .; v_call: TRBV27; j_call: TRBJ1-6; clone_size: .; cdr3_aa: CATAGTRGSPLHF; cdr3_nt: TGTGCCACTGCCGGGACAAGAGGTTCACCCCTCCACTTT
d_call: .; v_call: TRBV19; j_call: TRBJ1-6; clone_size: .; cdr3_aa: CASSAGGVTYAPLHF; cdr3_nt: TGTGCCAGTAGTGCTGGGGGGGTCACTTATGCACCCCTCCACTTT
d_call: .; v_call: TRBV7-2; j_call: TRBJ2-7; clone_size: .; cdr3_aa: CASSLNGGYEQYF; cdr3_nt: TGTGCCAGCAGCTTAAATGGCGGCTACGAGCAGTACTTC
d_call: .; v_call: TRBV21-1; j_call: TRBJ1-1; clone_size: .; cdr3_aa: CASTGLGTVNTEAFF; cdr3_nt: TGTGCCAGCACCGGGTTAGGGACAGTAAACACTGAAGCTTTCTTT
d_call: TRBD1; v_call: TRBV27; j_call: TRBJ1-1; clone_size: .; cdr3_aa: CASSLQGDLEAFF; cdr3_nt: TGTGCCAGCAGCTTACAGGGGGATCTTGAAGCTTTCTTT
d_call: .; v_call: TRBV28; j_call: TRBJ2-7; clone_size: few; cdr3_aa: CASSLSGEAYEQYF; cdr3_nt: TGTGCCAGCAGTTTAAGTGGGGAGGCCTACGAGCAGTACTTC
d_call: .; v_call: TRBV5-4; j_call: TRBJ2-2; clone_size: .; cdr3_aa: CASSTGTGAGELFF; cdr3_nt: TGTGCCAGCAGCACCGGGACTGGAGCCGGGGAGCTGTTTTTT
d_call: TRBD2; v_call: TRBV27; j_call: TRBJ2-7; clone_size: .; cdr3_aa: CASSLTAGGPGEQYF; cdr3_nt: TGTGCCAGCAGTTTAACCGCGGGAGGGCCAGGGGAGCAGTACTTC
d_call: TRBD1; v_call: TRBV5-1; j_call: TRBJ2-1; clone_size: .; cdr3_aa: CASSTQGVGYNEQFF; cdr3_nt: TGCGCCAGCAGCACTCAGGGGGTGGGCTACAATGAGCAGTTCTTC
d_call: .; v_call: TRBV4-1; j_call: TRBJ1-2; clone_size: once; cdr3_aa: CASSQPIRDSNYGYTF; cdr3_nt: TGCGCCAGCAGCCAACCGATCCGAGACAGTAACTATGGCTACACCTTC
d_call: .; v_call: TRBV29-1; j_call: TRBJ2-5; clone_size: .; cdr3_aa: CSIEDKGGNQETQYF; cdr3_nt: TGCAGCATTGAAGATAAGGGCGGGAATCAAGAGACCCAGTACTTC
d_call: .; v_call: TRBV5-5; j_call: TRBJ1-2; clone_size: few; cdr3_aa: CASSTANYGYTF; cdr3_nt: TGTGCCAGCAGCACAGCTAACTATGGCTACACCTTC
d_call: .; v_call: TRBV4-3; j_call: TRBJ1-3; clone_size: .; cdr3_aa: CASGQDRGFAGNTIYF; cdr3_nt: TGCGCCAGCGGCCAAGATAGGGGGTTTGCTGGAAACACCATATATTTT
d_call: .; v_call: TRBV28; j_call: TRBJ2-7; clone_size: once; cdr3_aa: CASTLGALGHYEQYF; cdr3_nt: TGTGCCAGCACTCTAGGAGCTCTGGGACACTACGAGCAGTACTTC
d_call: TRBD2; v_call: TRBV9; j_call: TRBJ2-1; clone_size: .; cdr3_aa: CASSVVASGRVYNEQFF; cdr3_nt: TGTGCCAGCAGCGTAGTTGCTAGCGGGAGGGTGTACAATGAGCAGTTCTTC
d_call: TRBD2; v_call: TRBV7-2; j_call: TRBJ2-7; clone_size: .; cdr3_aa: CASSLSGQGGYEQYF; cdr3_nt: TGTGCCAGCAGCCTTAGCGGGCAGGGAGGCTACGAGCAGTACTTC
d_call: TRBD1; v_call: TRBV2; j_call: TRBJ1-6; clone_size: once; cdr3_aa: CASKAGGSPLHF; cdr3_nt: TGTGCCAGCAAGGCAGGGGGCTCACCCCTCCACTTT
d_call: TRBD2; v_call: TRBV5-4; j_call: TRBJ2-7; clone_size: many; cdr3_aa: CASSLRGLAVNEQYF; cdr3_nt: TGTGCCAGCAGCTTGAGAGGACTAGCGGTTAATGAGCAGTACTTC
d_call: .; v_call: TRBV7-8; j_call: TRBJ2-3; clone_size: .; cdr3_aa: CASSRTSDTQYF; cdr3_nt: TGTGCCAGCAGCCGGACATCAGATACGCAGTATTTT